This T cell receptor beta chain was sequenced for a study of cytomegalovirus exposure and HLA in healthy donors. Study-wide context: T cells numbering about 180 million yielded some 110 million unique TCR beta sequences in an earlier analysis. Study-wide results and limits: A later analysis linked a missense variant in DCLRE1C to the trimming of TCR beta V and J genes.

Germline assignment: CDR1 SGHAT and CDR2 FQNNGV. Unmatched junction bases numbered 5, after V lost 5 bases and J lost 4 bases. The CDR3 runs 16 residues. With 60 Vbeta and 13 Jbeta primers, the PCR was carried out. Profiling relied on immunoSEQ multiplex PCR, and the TCRdb table lists in-frame clones only, not all of them. The repertoire holds roughly 200,000 clones, around 80% seen once, with roughly 2.5% in the top ten. In the case of this clone: The antigen remains unidentified.

This TCR derives from a woman in her fifties or sixties in good health and CMV-seropositive. Sequenced sample: PBMCs. V and J are TRBV11-2 and TRBJ2-3, with 14 bases fitting TRBD2. The CDR3 reads CASSQGTSGGADTQYF. The CDR3 region has the DNA TGTGCCAGCAGCCAAGGGACTAGCGGGGGCGCAGATACGCAGTATTTT.